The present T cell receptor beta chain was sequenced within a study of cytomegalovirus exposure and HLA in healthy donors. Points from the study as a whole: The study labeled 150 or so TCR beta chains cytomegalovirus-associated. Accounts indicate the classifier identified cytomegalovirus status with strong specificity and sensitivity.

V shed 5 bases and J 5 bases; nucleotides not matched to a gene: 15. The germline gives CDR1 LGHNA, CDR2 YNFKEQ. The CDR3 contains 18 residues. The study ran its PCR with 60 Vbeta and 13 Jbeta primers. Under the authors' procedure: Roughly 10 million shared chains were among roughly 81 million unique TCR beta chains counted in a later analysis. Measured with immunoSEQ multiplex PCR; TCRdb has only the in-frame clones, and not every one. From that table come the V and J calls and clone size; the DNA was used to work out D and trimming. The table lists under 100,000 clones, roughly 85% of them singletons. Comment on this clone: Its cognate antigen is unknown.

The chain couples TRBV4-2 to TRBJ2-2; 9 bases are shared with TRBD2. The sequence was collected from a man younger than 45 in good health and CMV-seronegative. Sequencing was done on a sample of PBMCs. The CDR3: CASSSKLAGVLGTGELFF. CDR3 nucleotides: TGTGCCAGCAGCTCTAAGTTAGCGGGGGTTCTCGGGACCGGGGAGCTGTTTTTT.